This T cell receptor (beta chain) is drawn from a study of CD8 T cells in Susac syndrome. Negative isolation was used for CD8+ and CD4+ T cells, and FACS enrichment was applied to TEMRA cells. An input of about 0.45 to 1 ug of RNA was subjected to reverse transcription using random hexamers. Amplification of TCR beta CDR3 used immunoSEQ multiplex PCR across 54 Vbeta and 13 Jbeta. TCRdb re-called the immunoSEQ multiplex PCR reads with MiXCR, one entry per CDR3 protein. The sample lists 200,000 to 250,000 distinct CDR3 sequences, 95% occurring once. Deletions cut 6 bases from V and 4 bases from J, with 12 bases between. This CDR3 has 12 residues. Per germline, CDR1 SQVTM and CDR2 ANQGSEA.

The genes are TRBV29-1 and TRBJ2-5, with D unresolved. Sample: CD4+ T cells from PBMCs. This receptor was identified in a human donor with multiple sclerosis. The CDR3 DNA reads TGCAGCGTGCCCCTAGTAGGAGAGACCCAGTACTTC. Protein sequence: CSVPLVGETQYF.